These T cell receptor beta chains were read from a single sample in a study of T cells in Graves' hyperthyroidism and ophthalmopathy. TCRdb ran MiXCR on the multiplex PCR reads and lists one entry per CDR3 protein. The repertoire includes some 460,000 distinct CDR3 sequences, about 15% of them detected once, and 7.7% sits in the top ten. The sequencing input was blood. Receptors were obtained from a woman younger than 35 with Graves' hyperthyroidism. The CDR3 runs from the conserved cysteine through the conserved F or W. A D gene is named only where the DNA matches it firmly. Clone size is given for some rows only: seen once, a few or many times, or a class if the clone is expanded.

clone_size: few; v_call: TRBV20-1; j_call: TRBJ1-3; cdr3_length: 16; d_call: NA; cdr3_nt: TGCAGTGCCAAGGACCCGGGGGAACCCGCTGGAAACACCATATATTTT; cdr3_aa: CSAKDPGEPAGNTIYF
clone_size: NA; v_call: TRBV11-3; j_call: TRBJ2-2; cdr3_length: 16; d_call: NA; cdr3_nt: TGTGCCAGCAGCTTAAAGCCTGGATCAAACACCGGGGAGCTGTTTTTT; cdr3_aa: CASSLKPGSNTGELFF
clone_size: many; v_call: TRBV28; j_call: TRBJ2-3; cdr3_length: 15; d_call: NA; cdr3_nt: TGTGCGCTGGGGAAGGGAGGCCCTCGGAAGGATACGCAGTATTTT; cdr3_aa: CALGKGGPRKDTQYF
clone_size: NA; v_call: TRBV18; j_call: TRBJ2-1; cdr3_length: 12; d_call: NA; cdr3_nt: TGTGCCAGCTCTCCACAGGGATACGAGCAGTTCTTC; cdr3_aa: CASSPQGYEQFF
clone_size: many; v_call: TRBV20-1; j_call: TRBJ2-1; cdr3_length: 16; d_call: TRBD2; cdr3_nt: TGCAGTGCTAGACTAATAGGACTAGCATCCTACAATGAGCAGTTCTTC; cdr3_aa: CSARLIGLASYNEQFF
clone_size: many; v_call: TRBV28; j_call: TRBJ2-7; cdr3_length: 12; d_call: TRBD2; cdr3_nt: TGTGCCAGTTGGGAGGGTCCCTACGAGCAGTACTTC; cdr3_aa: CASWEGPYEQYF
clone_size: NA; v_call: TRBV20-1; j_call: TRBJ2-3; cdr3_length: 13; d_call: TRBD2; cdr3_nt: TGCAGTGCTAGAGGACTAGCGGCAGATACGCAGTATTTT; cdr3_aa: CSARGLAADTQYF
clone_size: NA; v_call: TRBV3-1; j_call: TRBJ2-3; cdr3_length: 13; d_call: NA; cdr3_nt: TGTGCCAGCAGCCAAGACTTCAGAGATACGCAGTATTTT; cdr3_aa: CASSQDFRDTQYF
clone_size: many; v_call: TRBV11-1; j_call: TRBJ2-5; cdr3_length: 15; d_call: NA; cdr3_nt: TGTGCCAGCAGCTTCGACAACAGGGACCAAGAGACCCAGTACTTC; cdr3_aa: CASSFDNRDQETQYF
clone_size: many; v_call: TRBV10-3; j_call: TRBJ1-3; cdr3_length: 14; d_call: TRBD1; cdr3_nt: TGTGCCATCAGTGGGGACAGCTCTGGAAACACCATATATTTT; cdr3_aa: CAISGDSSGNTIYF
clone_size: NA; v_call: TRBV18; j_call: TRBJ1-4; cdr3_length: 17; d_call: NA; cdr3_nt: TGTGCCAGCTCACCAGTTGACACCCTTGCGTCTAATGAAAAACTGTTTTTT; cdr3_aa: CASSPVDTLASNEKLFF
clone_size: many; v_call: TRBV3-1; j_call: TRBJ2-2; cdr3_length: 15; d_call: NA; cdr3_nt: TGTGCCAGCAGCCAAGGGGAGGAGGTTACCGGGGAGCTGTTTTTT; cdr3_aa: CASSQGEEVTGELFF
clone_size: many; v_call: TRBV7-2; j_call: TRBJ1-3; cdr3_length: 15; d_call: NA; cdr3_nt: TGTGCCAGCAGCTTAGGTGCACAGGGTAGAAACACCATATATTTT; cdr3_aa: CASSLGAQGRNTIYF
clone_size: many; v_call: TRBV9; j_call: TRBJ1-3; cdr3_length: 15; d_call: NA; cdr3_nt: TGTGCCAGCAGCGTAGTAGGAGGGCCGGGAAACACCATATATTTT; cdr3_aa: CASSVVGGPGNTIYF
clone_size: many; v_call: TRBV7-9; j_call: TRBJ2-7; cdr3_length: 14; d_call: NA; cdr3_nt: TGTGCCAGCAGCTTAGTACTCCTCCCCTACGAGCAGTACTTC; cdr3_aa: CASSLVLLPYEQYF
clone_size: few; v_call: TRBV19; j_call: TRBJ1-4; cdr3_length: 13; d_call: NA; cdr3_nt: TGTGCCAGTAGTATCAGGGATCGGGAAAAACTGTTTTTT; cdr3_aa: CASSIRDREKLFF
clone_size: many; v_call: TRBV7-2; j_call: TRBJ2-7; cdr3_length: 14; d_call: NA; cdr3_nt: TGTGCCAGCAGCTTAGGTCCGGGACCTTACGAGCAGTACTTC; cdr3_aa: CASSLGPGPYEQYF
clone_size: many; v_call: TRBV2; j_call: TRBJ2-1; cdr3_length: 11; d_call: NA; cdr3_nt: TGTGCCAGCAGTCCTGCATGGGAGCAGTTCTTC; cdr3_aa: CASSPAWEQFF
clone_size: few; v_call: TRBV10-3; j_call: TRBJ2-2; cdr3_length: 18; d_call: TRBD2; cdr3_nt: TGTGCCATGGGGACTAGCGGGAGAGTGGCGGGTCGGACCGGGGAGCTGTTTTTT; cdr3_aa: CAMGTSGRVAGRTGELFF
clone_size: NA; v_call: TRBV13; j_call: TRBJ2-1; cdr3_length: 13; d_call: NA; cdr3_nt: TGTGCCAGCAGCTTGGCAACAATAAATGAGCAGTTCTTC; cdr3_aa: CASSLATINEQFF
clone_size: many; v_call: TRBV12-3/TRBV12-4; j_call: TRBJ2-7; cdr3_length: 14; d_call: NA; cdr3_nt: TGTGCCAGCAGCCCTCCGGGACTTGCCTACGAGCAGTACTTC; cdr3_aa: CASSPPGLAYEQYF
clone_size: NA; v_call: TRBV28; j_call: TRBJ2-7; cdr3_length: 14; d_call: TRBD1; cdr3_nt: TGTGCCAGCACCCCCCGACAGGGGCCCTACGAGCAGTACTTC; cdr3_aa: CASTPRQGPYEQYF
clone_size: many; v_call: TRBV28; j_call: TRBJ1-5; cdr3_length: 16; d_call: NA; cdr3_nt: TGTGCCAGTCACCCGACGCGGAAGGGGAGACGGCAGCCCCAGCATTTT; cdr3_aa: CASHPTRKGRRQPQHF
clone_size: many; v_call: TRBV9; j_call: TRBJ2-7; cdr3_length: 13; d_call: TRBD2; cdr3_nt: TGTGCCAGCAGCGTCCGACTAGCGGGGGAGCAGTACTTC; cdr3_aa: CASSVRLAGEQYF
clone_size: NA; v_call: TRBV10-3; j_call: TRBJ1-2; cdr3_length: 17; d_call: TRBD1; cdr3_nt: TGTGCCATCAGTACAGAAATTTGGACAGGGGGCTGGATTGGCTACACCTTC; cdr3_aa: CAISTEIWTGGWIGYTF
clone_size: NA; v_call: TRBV7-9; j_call: TRBJ1-3; cdr3_length: 13; d_call: NA; cdr3_nt: TGTGCCAGCAGGGAGGTCTCTGGAAACACCATATATTTT; cdr3_aa: CASREVSGNTIYF
clone_size: many; v_call: TRBV12-3/TRBV12-4; j_call: TRBJ2-1; cdr3_length: 15; d_call: TRBD2; cdr3_nt: TGTGCCATCCGGGGGGGGGCGGGAGGAGGCAATGAGCAGTTCTTC; cdr3_aa: CAIRGGAGGGNEQFF
clone_size: many; v_call: TRBV10-3; j_call: TRBJ1-6; cdr3_length: 14; d_call: NA; cdr3_nt: TGTGCCATCAGTGTTGACGGCTATAATTCACCCCTCCACTTT; cdr3_aa: CAISVDGYNSPLHF
clone_size: many; v_call: TRBV20-1; j_call: TRBJ2-3; cdr3_length: 14; d_call: TRBD2; cdr3_nt: TGCAGCGCTAGCGGGCGGGGGGGCCCAGATACGCAGTATTTT; cdr3_aa: CSASGRGGPDTQYF
clone_size: many; v_call: TRBV18; j_call: TRBJ2-4; cdr3_length: 13; d_call: NA; cdr3_nt: TGTGCCAGCTTCCCCAGTCCGCTAGACATTCAGTACTTC; cdr3_aa: CASFPSPLDIQYF
clone_size: many; v_call: TRBV3-1; j_call: TRBJ2-7; cdr3_length: 15; d_call: TRBD2; cdr3_nt: TGTGCCAGCAGCCAAGCTGGCGGGAGGGCCCTCGAGCAGTACTTC; cdr3_aa: CASSQAGGRALEQYF
clone_size: many; v_call: TRBV15; j_call: TRBJ1-5; cdr3_length: 17; d_call: TRBD1; cdr3_nt: TGTGCCACCAGCAGAAAGACAGGGGGATGGAGCAATCAGCCCCAGCATTTT; cdr3_aa: CATSRKTGGWSNQPQHF
clone_size: many; v_call: TRBV6-1; j_call: TRBJ1-2; cdr3_length: 13; d_call: NA; cdr3_nt: TGTGCCAGCAGTTACCGCAGGGGTGAGGGCTACACCTTC; cdr3_aa: CASSYRRGEGYTF
clone_size: many; v_call: TRBV12-3/TRBV12-4; j_call: TRBJ2-3; cdr3_length: 13; d_call: NA; cdr3_nt: TGTGCCAGCAGTTTCGAGGTTCGGGGTACGCAGTATTTT; cdr3_aa: CASSFEVRGTQYF
clone_size: many; v_call: TRBV30; j_call: TRBJ2-3; cdr3_length: 12; d_call: NA; cdr3_nt: TGTGCCTCCGCAACCCCCATGGATACGCAGTATTTT; cdr3_aa: CASATPMDTQYF
clone_size: NA; v_call: TRBV12-5; j_call: TRBJ2-7; cdr3_length: 17; d_call: NA; cdr3_nt: TGTGCTAGTGGTACCAGCCGAGAGGACCGGGACACTTACGAGCAGTACTTC; cdr3_aa: CASGTSREDRDTYEQYF
clone_size: many; v_call: TRBV2; j_call: TRBJ2-1; cdr3_length: 15; d_call: TRBD1; cdr3_nt: TGTGCCAGCAGTTCGGACAGGGGAGGGTACAATGAGCAGTTCTTC; cdr3_aa: CASSSDRGGYNEQFF
clone_size: many; v_call: TRBV20-1; j_call: TRBJ2-1; cdr3_length: 13; d_call: NA; cdr3_nt: TGCAGTGCTAGCGAGGGCTCCTACAATGAGCAGTTCTTC; cdr3_aa: CSASEGSYNEQFF
clone_size: many; v_call: TRBV12-3/TRBV12-4; j_call: TRBJ1-3; cdr3_length: 16; d_call: NA; cdr3_nt: TGTGCCAGCAGTGACGCTACTGCGCTCTCTGGAAACACCATATATTTT; cdr3_aa: CASSDATALSGNTIYF
clone_size: many; v_call: TRBV11-2; j_call: TRBJ2-5; cdr3_length: 15; d_call: NA; cdr3_nt: TGTGCCAGCAGCTCGGGACCGTTCGTTCAAGAGACCCAGTACTTC; cdr3_aa: CASSSGPFVQETQYF
clone_size: many; v_call: TRBV6-1; j_call: TRBJ1-2; cdr3_length: 12; d_call: NA; cdr3_nt: TGTGCCAGCAGGTCCCTACCCGGGGGCTACACCTTC; cdr3_aa: CASRSLPGGYTF
clone_size: many; v_call: TRBV7-9; j_call: TRBJ1-2; cdr3_length: 13; d_call: NA; cdr3_nt: TGTGCCAGCAGCTTAGGTCGGCTTTATGGCTACACCTTC; cdr3_aa: CASSLGRLYGYTF
clone_size: many; v_call: TRBV18; j_call: TRBJ2-6; cdr3_length: 16; d_call: NA; cdr3_nt: TGTGCCAGCTCCCTACTGGAGAGCTCTGGGGCCAACGTCCTGACTTTC; cdr3_aa: CASSLLESSGANVLTF
clone_size: many; v_call: TRBV30; j_call: TRBJ1-5; cdr3_length: 14; d_call: NA; cdr3_nt: TGTGCCTGGAGTGCCCGGGGCTACAATCAGCCCCAGCATTTT; cdr3_aa: CAWSARGYNQPQHF
clone_size: NA; v_call: TRBV19; j_call: TRBJ1-2; cdr3_length: 13; d_call: NA; cdr3_nt: TGTGTCAGTAGGACTTCCATCGGGACGGACTACACCTTC; cdr3_aa: CVSRTSIGTDYTF
clone_size: few; v_call: TRBV4-2; j_call: TRBJ1-2; cdr3_length: 17; d_call: TRBD1; cdr3_nt: TGTGCCAGCAGCCGAAGTCCCGGGACAGCACCATCTTATGGCTACACCTTC; cdr3_aa: CASSRSPGTAPSYGYTF